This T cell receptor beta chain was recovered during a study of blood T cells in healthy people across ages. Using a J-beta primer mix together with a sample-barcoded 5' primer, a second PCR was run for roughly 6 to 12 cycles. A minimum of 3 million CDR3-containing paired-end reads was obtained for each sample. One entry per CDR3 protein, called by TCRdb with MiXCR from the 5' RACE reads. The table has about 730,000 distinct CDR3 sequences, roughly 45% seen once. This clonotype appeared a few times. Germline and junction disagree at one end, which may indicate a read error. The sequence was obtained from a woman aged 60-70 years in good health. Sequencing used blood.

CDR3 loop: CASSLVAEGNEQFF. Here the CDR3 DNA reads TGTGCTAGCAGCTTAGTAGCCGAGGGAAATGAGCAGTTCTTC. V and J are TRBV11-3 and TRBJ2-1; D may be TRBD2 (5 bases). CDR1 and CDR2 (germline): SGHNT, YENEEA. The CDR3 is 14 amino acids.